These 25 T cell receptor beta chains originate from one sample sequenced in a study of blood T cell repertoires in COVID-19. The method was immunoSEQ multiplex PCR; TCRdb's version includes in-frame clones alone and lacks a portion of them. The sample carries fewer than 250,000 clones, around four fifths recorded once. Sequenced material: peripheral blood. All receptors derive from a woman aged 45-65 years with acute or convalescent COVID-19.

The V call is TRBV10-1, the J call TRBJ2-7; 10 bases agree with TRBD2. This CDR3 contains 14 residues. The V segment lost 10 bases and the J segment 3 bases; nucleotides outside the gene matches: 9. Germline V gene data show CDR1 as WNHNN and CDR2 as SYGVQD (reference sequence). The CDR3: CATPASGGVYEQYF. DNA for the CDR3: TGCGCCACCCCGGCTAGCGGGGGTGTCTACGAGCAGTACTTC.

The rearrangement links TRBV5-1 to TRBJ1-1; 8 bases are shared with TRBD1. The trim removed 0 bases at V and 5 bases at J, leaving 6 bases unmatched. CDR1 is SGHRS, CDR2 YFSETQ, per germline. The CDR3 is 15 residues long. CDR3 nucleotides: TGCGCCAGCAGCTTGGGGCCAGGGGGCCTTACTGAAGCTTTCTTT. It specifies CASSLGPGGLTEAFF.

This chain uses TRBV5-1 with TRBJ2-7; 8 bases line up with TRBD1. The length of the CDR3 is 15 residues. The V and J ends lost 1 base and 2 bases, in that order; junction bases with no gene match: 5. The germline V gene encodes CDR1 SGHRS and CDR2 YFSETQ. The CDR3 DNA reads TGCGCCAGCAGCTTGCCGGGACAGGAAGCCTACGAGCAGTACTTC. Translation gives CASSLPGQEAYEQYF.

CDR3 residues: CATSDLGLAGREETQYF. The DNA of the CDR3 is TGTGCCACCAGTGATTTGGGACTAGCGGGGCGGGAAGAGACCCAGTACTTC. The chain links TRBV24-1 to TRBJ2-5, with 12 bases matching TRBD2. The trim removed 0 bases at V and 3 bases at J, leaving 4 bases unmatched. The CDR3 loop spans 17 amino acids. The V gene's germline CDR1 is KGHDR and CDR2 SFDVKD.

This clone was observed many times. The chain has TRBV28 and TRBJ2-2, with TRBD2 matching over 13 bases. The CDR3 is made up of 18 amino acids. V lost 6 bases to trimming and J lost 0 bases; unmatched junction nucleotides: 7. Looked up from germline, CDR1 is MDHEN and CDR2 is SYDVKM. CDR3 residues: CASSPLGLAGSNTGELFF. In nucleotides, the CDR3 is TGTGCCAGCAGCCCCTTGGGACTAGCGGGGTCGAACACCGGGGAGCTGTTTTTT.

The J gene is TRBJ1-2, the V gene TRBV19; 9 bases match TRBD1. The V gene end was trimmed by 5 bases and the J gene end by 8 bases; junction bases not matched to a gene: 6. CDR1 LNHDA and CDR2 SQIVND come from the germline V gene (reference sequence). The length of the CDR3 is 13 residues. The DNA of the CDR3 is TGTGCCAGTAGTGCCGGGACAGGGTACGGCTACACCTTC. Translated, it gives CASSAGTGYGYTF.

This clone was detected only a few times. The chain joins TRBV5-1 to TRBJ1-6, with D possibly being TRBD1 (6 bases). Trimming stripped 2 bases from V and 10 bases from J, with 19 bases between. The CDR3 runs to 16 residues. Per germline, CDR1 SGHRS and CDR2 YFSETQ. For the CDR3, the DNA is TGCGCCAGCAGCTTCTCATCGGGGGGCCCAGTCTCACCCCTCCACTTT. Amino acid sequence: CASSFSSGGPVSPLHF.

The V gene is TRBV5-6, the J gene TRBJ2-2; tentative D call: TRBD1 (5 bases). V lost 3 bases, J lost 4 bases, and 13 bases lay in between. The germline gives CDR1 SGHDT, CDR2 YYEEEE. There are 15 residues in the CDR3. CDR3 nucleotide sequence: TGTGCCAGCAGCTACAACTACAGGTCCACCGGGGAGCTGTTTTTT. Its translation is CASSYNYRSTGELFF.

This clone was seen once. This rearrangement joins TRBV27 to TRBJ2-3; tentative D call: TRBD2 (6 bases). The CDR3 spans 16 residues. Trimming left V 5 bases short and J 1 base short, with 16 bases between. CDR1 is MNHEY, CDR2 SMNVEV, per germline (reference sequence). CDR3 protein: CASSRSPPGGTDTQYF. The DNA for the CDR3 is TGTGCCAGCAGTAGAAGTCCGCCGGGAGGCACAGATACGCAGTATTTT.

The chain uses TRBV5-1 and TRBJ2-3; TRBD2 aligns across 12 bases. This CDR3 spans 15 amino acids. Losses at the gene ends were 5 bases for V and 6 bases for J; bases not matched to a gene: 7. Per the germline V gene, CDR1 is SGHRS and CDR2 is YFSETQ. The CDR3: CASRDLAGGQDTQYF. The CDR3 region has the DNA TGCGCCAGCAGGGACCTAGCGGGAGGGCAGGATACGCAGTATTTT.

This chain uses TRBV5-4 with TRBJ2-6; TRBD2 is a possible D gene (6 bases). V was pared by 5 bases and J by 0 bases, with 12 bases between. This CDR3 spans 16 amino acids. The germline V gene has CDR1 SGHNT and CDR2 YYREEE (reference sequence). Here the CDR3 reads CASRRDLASGANVLTF. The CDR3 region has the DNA TGTGCCAGCAGGAGGGACTTAGCCTCTGGGGCCAACGTCCTGACTTTC.

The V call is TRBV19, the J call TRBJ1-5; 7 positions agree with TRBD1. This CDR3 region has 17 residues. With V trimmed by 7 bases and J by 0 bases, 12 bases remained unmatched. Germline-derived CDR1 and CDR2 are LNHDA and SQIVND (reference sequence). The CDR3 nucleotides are TGTGCCAGTACCCTTCGCACAGGGGCCCTTAGCAATCAGCCCCAGCATTTT. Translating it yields CASTLRTGALSNQPQHF.

The CDR3 protein is CSVCPPTGNNYGYTF. Here the CDR3 DNA reads TGCAGCGTCTGCCCACCGACAGGCAATAACTATGGCTACACCTTC. The V and J genes are TRBV29-1 and TRBJ1-2; D perhaps matches TRBD1 (6 bases). Trimming stripped 6 bases from V and 1 base from J, with 18 bases between. This CDR3 is built from 15 residues. The germline V gene has CDR1 SQVTM and CDR2 ANQGSEA.

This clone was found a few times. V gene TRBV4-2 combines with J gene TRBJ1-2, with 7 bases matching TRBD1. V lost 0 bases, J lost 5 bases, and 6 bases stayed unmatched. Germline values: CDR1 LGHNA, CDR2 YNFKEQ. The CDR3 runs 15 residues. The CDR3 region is CASSQETGSGYGYTF. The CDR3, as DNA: TGTGCCAGCAGCCAAGAGACAGGGTCGGGGTATGGCTACACCTTC.

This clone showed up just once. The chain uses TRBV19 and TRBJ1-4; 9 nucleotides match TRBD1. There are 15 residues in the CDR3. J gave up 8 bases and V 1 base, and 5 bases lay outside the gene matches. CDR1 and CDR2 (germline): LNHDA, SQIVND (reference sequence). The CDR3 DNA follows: TGTGCCAGTAGTATAGGTACAGGGGGCGACGAAAAACTGTTTTTT. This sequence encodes CASSIGTGGDEKLFF.

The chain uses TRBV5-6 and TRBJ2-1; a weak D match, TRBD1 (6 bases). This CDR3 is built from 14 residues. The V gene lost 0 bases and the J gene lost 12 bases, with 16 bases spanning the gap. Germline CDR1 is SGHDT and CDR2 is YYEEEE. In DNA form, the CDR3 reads TGTGCCAGCAGCTTGGCCGAGGGGGTAGTAGGGCAGTTCTTC. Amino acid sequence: CASSLAEGVVGQFF.

The CDR3 loop is CASSILRGDEQFF. The CDR3 region has the DNA TGTGCCAGCAGCATACTTAGAGGCGATGAGCAGTTCTTC. The chain carries TRBV2 and TRBJ2-1; D gene unclear. Germline V gene sequence: CDR1 SNHLY, CDR2 FYNNEI. Between the trimmed V and J ends, which lost 6 bases and 8 bases, there was a span of 14 bases. The CDR3 is 13 residues long.

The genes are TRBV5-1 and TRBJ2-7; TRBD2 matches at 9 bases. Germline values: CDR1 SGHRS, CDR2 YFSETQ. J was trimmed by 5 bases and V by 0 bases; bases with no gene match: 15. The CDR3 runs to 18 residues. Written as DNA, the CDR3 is TGCGCCAGCAGCTTGGTGGGGGGCCCGGGACTAGCAGCACACGAGCAGTACTTC. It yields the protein CASSLVGGPGLAAHEQYF.

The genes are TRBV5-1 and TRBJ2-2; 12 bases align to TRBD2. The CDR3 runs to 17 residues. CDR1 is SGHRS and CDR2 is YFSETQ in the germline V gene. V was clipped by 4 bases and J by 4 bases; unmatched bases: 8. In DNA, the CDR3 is TGCGCCAGCAGCCGCGGACTAGCGGGATCAATCACCGGGGAGCTGTTTTTT. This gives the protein CASSRGLAGSITGELFF.

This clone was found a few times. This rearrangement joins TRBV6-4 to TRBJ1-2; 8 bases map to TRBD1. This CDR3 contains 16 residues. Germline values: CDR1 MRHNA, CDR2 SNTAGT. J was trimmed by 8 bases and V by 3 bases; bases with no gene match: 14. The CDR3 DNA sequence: TGTGCCAGCAGTGAGACTGCAGGGGGCGCAGGAAAGGGCTACACCTTC. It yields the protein CASSETAGGAGKGYTF.

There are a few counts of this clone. CDR3 region: CASSPRGLAGYEQYF. The CDR3 DNA is TGTGCCAGCAGCCCGAGGGGGCTAGCGGGATACGAGCAGTACTTC. The V and J genes are TRBV27 and TRBJ2-7; 9 bases are shared with TRBD2. There are 15 residues in the CDR3. V shed 6 bases and J 4 bases; nucleotides not matched to a gene: 10. Germline V gives CDR1 MNHEY, CDR2 SMNVEV (reference sequence).

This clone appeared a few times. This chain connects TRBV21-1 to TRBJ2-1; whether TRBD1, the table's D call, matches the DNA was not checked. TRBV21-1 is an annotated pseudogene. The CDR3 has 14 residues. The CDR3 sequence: CASSKGQGGNEQFF. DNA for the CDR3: TGTGCCAGCAGCAAGGGACAGGGAGGGAATGAGCAGTTCTTC.

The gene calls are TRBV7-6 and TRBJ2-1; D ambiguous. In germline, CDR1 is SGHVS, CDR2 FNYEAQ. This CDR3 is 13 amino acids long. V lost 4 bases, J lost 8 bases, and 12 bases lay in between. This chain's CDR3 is CASSSPSYDEQFF. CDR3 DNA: TGTGCCAGCAGCTCCCCCTCTTATGATGAGCAGTTCTTC. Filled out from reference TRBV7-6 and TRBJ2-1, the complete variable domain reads GAGVSQSPRYKVTKRGQDVALRCDPISGHVSLYWYRQALGQGPEFLTYFNYEAQQDKSGLPNDRFSAERPEGSISTLTIQRTEQRDSAMYRCASSSPSYDEQFFGPGTRLTVL.

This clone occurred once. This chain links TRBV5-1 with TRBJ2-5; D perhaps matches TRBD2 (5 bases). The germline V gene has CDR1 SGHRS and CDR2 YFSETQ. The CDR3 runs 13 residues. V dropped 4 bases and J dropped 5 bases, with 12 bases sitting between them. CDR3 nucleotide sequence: TGCGCCAGCAGCCCAGGACTGATGGAGACCCAGTACTTC. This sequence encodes CASSPGLMETQYF. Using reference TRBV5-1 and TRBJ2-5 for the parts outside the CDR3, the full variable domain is KAGVTQTPRYLIKTRGQQVTLSCSPISGHRSVSWYQQTPGQGLQFLFEYFSETQRNKGNFPGRFSGRQFSNSRSEMNVSTLELGDSALYLCASSPGLMETQYFGPGTRLLVL.

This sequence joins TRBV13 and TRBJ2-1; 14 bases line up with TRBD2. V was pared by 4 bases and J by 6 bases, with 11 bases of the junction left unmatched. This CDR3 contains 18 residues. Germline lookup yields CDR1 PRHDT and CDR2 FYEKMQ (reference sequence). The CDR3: CASSSWRTSGRFSNEQFF. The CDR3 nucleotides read TGTGCCAGCAGCTCTTGGAGGACTAGCGGGAGGTTCAGCAATGAGCAGTTCTTC.